Below, one T cell receptor (beta chain) is given with its context. Its antigen is still unknown. It has no much larger one-base neighbor in the sample; base qualities were not kept. TCRbeta CDR3 regions were amplified from genomic DNA using the immunoSEQ Assay, a bias-controlled multiplex PCR. On the study's bioinformatics: The number of nucleated cells in each sample was estimated from the amplification of reference gene primers within the assay. To quantify the absolute abundance of each unique TCRbeta CDR3 rearrangement, sequence reads were collapsed and filtered. For each sample, productive Simpson clonality was calculated by taking the square root of Simpson's diversity index across productive rearrangements. TCRdb took over this immuneACCESS table, retaining in-frame rearrangements with V and J assigned. Such tables are incomplete; in checked studies, under half of the missing clones stem from an unresolved V gene, and the remainder is unexplained. The V and J calls and clone size come from that table; D and trimming were worked out from the DNA. The sample has 200,000 to 300,000 clones on record, more than 70% of them singletons. The top ten clonotypes cover 2% to 2.5% of the sample.

This sample was taken from a study of blood T cell repertoires in COVID-19 (TCRdb year 2020). At the level of the whole study: Samples covering the acute and convalescent phases of COVID-19 were provided by collaborators in the United States, Italy and Spain. The material from the prospective study consisted of cDNA or gDNA derived from T cells, B-cell-depleted T cells, or PBMCs. Deeply sampled blood TCRbeta repertoires from subjects exposed to, actively infected with, or recovered from COVID-19 were included in the dataset. The repertoires were made available in a free public database intended to serve as a resource for research on the immune response to SARS-CoV-2. The samples were drawn from the first 160 participants of the ongoing ImmuneRACE study and from 950 to 1,500 subjects provided by 6 global collaborators. The sample metadata nearly always contained a de-identified subject ID, COVID-19 status, age in years and sex. Where available, HLA class I and class II types were obtained from metadata supplied by the sample provider rather than from assay-based typing.

Broader findings and caveats from the paper: Clinical and demographic metadata were provided uncurated, with the amount varying by source and participant.

From the germline V gene, CDR1 is SGHDT and CDR2 is YYEEEE. CDR3 length: 18 amino acids, cysteine to phenylalanine. The DNA shown is the 54-base CDR3, in frame from base 1. At the junction V is shortened by 1 base and J by 8 bases; bases outside the gene matches: 18. Participants in the prospective study were enrolled through a virtual design, were aged about 18 to 100 years, and lived in roughly 26 United States geographic areas. In the prospective study, participants were assigned to cohorts based on the clinical history participants reported in a screening survey and a study questionnaire. In the prospective study, mobile phlebotomists collected whole blood, serum and a nasopharyngeal or oropharyngeal swab from each participant. Prospective study participants could optionally give additional blood draws and questionnaires over a roughly two-month period. Blood samples from the prospective study were shipped frozen or at room temperature prior to DNA extraction.

The sequence was obtained from a woman aged 40 to 55 with acute COVID-19. The sample consisted of PBMCs or T cells enriched from blood (not recorded which). The rearrangement combines TRBV5-6 with TRBJ2-1, with TRBD1 identical over 7 junction bases. The CDR3 region reads CASSLMGFASGGEYEQFF. The DNA sequence follows: TGTGCCAGCAGCTTGATGGGTTTTGCGTCAGGGGGTGAATATGAGCAGTTCTTC. Reference TRBV5-6 and TRBJ2-1 genes cover what lies past the CDR3, so the full variable domain is DAGVTQSPTHLIKTRGQQVTLRCSPKSGHDTVSWYQQALGQGPQFIFQYYEEEERQRGNFPDRFSGHQFPNYSSELNVNALLLGDSALYLCASSLMGFASGGEYEQFFGPGTRLTVL.